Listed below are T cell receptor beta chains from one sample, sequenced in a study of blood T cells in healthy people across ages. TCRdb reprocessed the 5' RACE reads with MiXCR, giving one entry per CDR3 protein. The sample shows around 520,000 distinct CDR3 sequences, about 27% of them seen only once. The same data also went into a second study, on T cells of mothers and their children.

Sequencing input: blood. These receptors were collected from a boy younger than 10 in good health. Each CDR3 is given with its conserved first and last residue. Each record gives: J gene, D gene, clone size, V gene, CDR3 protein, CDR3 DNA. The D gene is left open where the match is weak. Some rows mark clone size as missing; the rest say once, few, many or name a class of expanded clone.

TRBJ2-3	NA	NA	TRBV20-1	CSASGDRPFTDTQYF	TGCAGTGCTAGTGGGGACCGCCCTTTCACAGATACGCAGTATTTT
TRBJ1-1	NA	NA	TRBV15	CATSSGRWVGDTEAFF	TGTGCCACCAGCTCAGGACGGTGGGTCGGGGACACTGAAGCTTTCTTT
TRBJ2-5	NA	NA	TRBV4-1	CASSQGLAVGGQETQYF	TGCGCCAGCAGCCAAGGTTTGGCAGTTGGGGGACAAGAGACCCAGTACTTC
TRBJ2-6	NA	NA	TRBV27	CASSLNWANVLTF	TGTGCCAGCAGTTTGAATTGGGCCAACGTCCTGACTTTC
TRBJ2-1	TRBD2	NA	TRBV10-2	CASSDNSGALYNEQFF	TGCGCCAGCAGTGACAATAGCGGGGCCCTATACAATGAGCAGTTCTTC
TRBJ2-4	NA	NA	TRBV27	CASSLSMQEGGAENIQYF	TGTGCCAGCAGTTTATCAATGCAGGAGGGAGGCGCTGAAAACATTCAGTACTTC
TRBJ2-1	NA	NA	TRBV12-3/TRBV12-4	CASRPTDGHNEQFF	TGTGCCAGCAGGCCAACGGACGGGCACAATGAGCAGTTCTTC
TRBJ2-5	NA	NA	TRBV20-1	CSASTRRETQYF	TGCAGTGCTTCGACCAGACGAGAGACCCAGTACTTC
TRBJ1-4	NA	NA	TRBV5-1	CASSFGRGREKLFF	TGCGCCAGCAGCTTCGGGCGCGGACGTGAAAAACTGTTTTTT
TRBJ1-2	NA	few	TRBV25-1	CASSESRRSGYTF	TGTGCCAGCAGTGAATCAAGGAGAAGTGGCTACACCTTC
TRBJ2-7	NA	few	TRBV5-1	CASSLEPKLYEQYF	TGCGCCAGCAGCTTGGAACCAAAACTCTACGAGCAGTACTTC
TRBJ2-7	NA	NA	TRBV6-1	CASTWQDNEQYF	TGTGCCAGCACCTGGCAGGACAACGAGCAGTACTTC
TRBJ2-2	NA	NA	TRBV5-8	CASSFRAGPKNTGELFF	TGTGCCAGCAGCTTTCGGGCAGGGCCGAAGAACACCGGGGAGCTGTTTTTT
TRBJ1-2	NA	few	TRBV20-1	CSATKDSRSCTF	TGCAGTGCCACAAAGGACAGTAGATCGTGCACCTTC
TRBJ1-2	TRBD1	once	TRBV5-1	CASSSGQGRLENYGYTF	TGCGCCAGCAGCTCGGGACAGGGGCGGTTGGAAAACTATGGCTACACCTTC
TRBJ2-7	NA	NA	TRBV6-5	CASSYRRVSYEQYF	TGTGCCAGCAGTTACCGCCGGGTCTCCTACGAGCAGTACTTC
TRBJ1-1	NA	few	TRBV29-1	CSVVQNTEAFF	TGCAGCGTTGTCCAGAACACTGAAGCTTTCTTT
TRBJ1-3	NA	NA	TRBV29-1	CSVEEKRRGSSGNTIYF	TGCAGCGTTGAAGAGAAAAGGAGGGGGAGCTCTGGAAACACCATATATTTT
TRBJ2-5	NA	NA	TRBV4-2	CASSQERDLSGETQYF	TGTGCCAGCAGCCAAGAGCGCGACCTATCAGGAGAGACCCAGTACTTC
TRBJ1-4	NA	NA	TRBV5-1	CASSLAGANEKLFF	TGCGCCAGCAGCTTGGCAGGAGCTAATGAAAAACTGTTTTTT
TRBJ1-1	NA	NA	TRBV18	CASSPLPGLNTEAFF	TGTGCCAGCTCACCCCTTCCGGGTTTGAACACTGAAGCTTTCTTT
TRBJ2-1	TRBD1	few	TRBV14	CASSHRTGGGQLTFSSYNEQFF	TGTGCCAGCAGCCATCGGACAGGGGGCGGACAACTGACGTTTAGCTCCTACAATGAGCAGTTCTTC